These 10 T cell receptor beta chains came from one sample sequenced in a study of blood T cell repertoires in COVID-19. TCRdb's copy holds only in-frame clones and misses some; the assay was immunoSEQ multiplex PCR. The sample has 150,000 to 200,000 clones; over 70% are singletons. What was sequenced was peripheral blood. These receptors all come from a man aged 60-69 years with active or convalescent COVID-19.

The V and J genes are TRBV2 and TRBJ2-5; 9 bases align to TRBD1. After removal of 6 bases from V and 4 bases from J, the junction contained 0 bases not matched to a gene. From germline, CDR1 is SNHLY and CDR2 FYNNEI. This CDR3 has 12 residues. The CDR3: CASRGQGETQYF. In nucleotides, the CDR3 is TGTGCCAGCAGGGGACAGGGAGAGACCCAGTACTTC.

The chain couples TRBV19 to TRBJ1-1; 7 nucleotides align to TRBD1. The CDR3 consists of 14 residues. Germline assignment: CDR1 LNHDA and CDR2 SQIVND (reference sequence). V gave up 3 bases and J gave up 7 bases; unmatched junction bases: 8. The CDR3, as DNA: TGTGCCAGTAGTATTCTCTTGGCAGGGGGTGAAGCTTTCTTT. This sequence encodes CASSILLAGGEAFF.

The sample holds a few counts of this clone. The genes are TRBV5-5 and TRBJ2-5; unclear D gene. Germline CDR1 SGHKS, CDR2 YYEKEE (reference sequence). This CDR3 is built from 16 residues. Trimming took 1 base from V and 1 from J, leaving 14 bases between them. As DNA, the CDR3 is TGTGCCAGCAGCTTGTCTCCTCGAGGTTCCCAAGAGACCCAGTACTTC. Translation: CASSLSPRGSQETQYF.

This clone was observed once. The chain uses TRBV2 and TRBJ1-4; D gene uncertain. The CDR3 is 14 residues long. V lost 1 base, J lost 3 bases, and 6 bases lay in between. Per the germline V gene, CDR1 is SNHLY and CDR2 is FYNNEI. CDR3 sequence: CASSEGRANEKLFF. For the CDR3, the DNA is TGTGCCAGCAGTGAAGGGCGGGCTAATGAAAAACTGTTTTTT.

The chain employs TRBV5-5 and TRBJ2-7; tentatively, D is TRBD2 (6 bases). The length of the CDR3 is 15 residues. The V end was cut by 1 base, the J end by 3 bases, with 14 bases between. CDR1 SGHKS and CDR2 YYEKEE come from the germline V gene (reference sequence). CDR3 region: CASSLSAGRNYEQYF. The CDR3 DNA follows: TGTGCCAGCAGCTTGTCGGCAGGGAGGAACTACGAGCAGTACTTC.

V is TRBV5-6 and J is TRBJ2-1; TRBD2 aligns across 9 bases. Germline V gene data show CDR1 as SGHDT and CDR2 as YYEEEE. V lost 3 bases and J lost 10; bases outside the gene matches: 11. CDR3 length: 15 residues. The CDR3 coding sequence is TGTGCCAGCAGCTCCCCGGGACTAGCCGCTAAGGAGCAGTTCTTC. This translates into CASSSPGLAAKEQFF.

The chain uses TRBV4-2 and TRBJ2-3; 7 bases are shared with TRBD2. The germline CDR1 and CDR2 sequences are LGHNA and YNFKEQ. There are 16 residues in the CDR3. Losses at the gene ends were 4 bases for V and 2 bases for J; bases not matched to a gene: 9. In nucleotides, the CDR3 is TGTGCCAGCAGCCCCTCGACTAGCATCCTCACAGATACGCAGTATTTT. Translating it yields CASSPSTSILTDTQYF.

The CDR3 DNA sequence: TGTGCCAGCAGTTCTTCAGGCGCTAACTATGGCTACACCTTC. This codes for CASSSSGANYGYTF. This chain connects TRBV6-1 to TRBJ1-2; D is uncertain. There are 14 residues in the CDR3. V shed 5 bases and J shed 0 bases, with 10 bases lying between them. Germline values: CDR1 MNHNS, CDR2 SASEGT.

The V gene is TRBV21-1, the J gene TRBJ2-7; TRBD1, the table's D call, was not compared with the DNA. TRBV21-1 has pseudogene status. The CDR3 is 20 amino acids. CDR3 loop: CASSKGGWAGRGPRSYEQYF. The CDR3, as DNA: TGTGCCAGCAGCAAAGGGGGGTGGGCTGGCAGGGGGCCGCGATCCTACGAGCAGTACTTC.

The gene calls are TRBV3-1 (or the pseudogene TRBV3-2) and TRBJ2-1; 9 bases agree with TRBD2. This CDR3 spans 18 amino acids. The J segment lost 4 bases and the V segment lost 1 base, leaving 11 bases of the junction unmatched. Germline lookup yields CDR1 LGHDT and CDR2 YNNKEL (reference sequence). CDR3 sequence: CASSQGLAGYPPYNEQFF. CDR3 nucleotides: TGTGCCAGCAGCCAAGGTCTAGCGGGATATCCCCCTTACAATGAGCAGTTCTTC.